This T cell receptor beta chain comes out of a study of cytomegalovirus exposure and HLA in healthy donors (dated by TCRdb to about 2017). For context, the study as a whole: An earlier analysis of roughly 500 of the donors reported over 250 Gb of sequence data and roughly 120 million unique TCR beta sequences obtained from approximately 180 million T cells. Roughly 320 gigabases of sequencing data and 91 million or so unique TCR sequences made up an early release that covered approximately 650 HLA-typed donors. Of the 300 to 450 genotyped donors, approximately 81% were placed in the genetic ancestry cluster associated with self-reported Caucasian donors. The aim of the study was to test whether cataloging public T cell receptors could identify signatures of past pathogen exposure. The study used immunosequencing to profile the T cell repertoires of approximately 630 subjects and linked those repertoires to cytomegalovirus serostatus. Besides the first cohort of around 670 subjects, a separate validation cohort made up of roughly 120 different subjects was used. The study combined high-throughput TCR immunosequencing, statistical association of individual TCRs with disease status, and machine learning to predict cytomegalovirus infection status. A later analysis re-analyzed previously published TCR beta repertoires from approximately 670 donors and added high-resolution HLA genotyping to study TCR occurrence patterns. Rather than using new phenotypic data, the later analysis identified candidate immune exposures from TCR beta sequences and from how often those sequences occurred across donors. An earlier analysis of several hundred of the donors applied high-throughput TCR beta sequencing to assess whether each TCR beta V gene segment acted as functional or pseudogenic. Donor age, sex, ethnicity and CMV serostatus were collected together with the repertoire data. Genome-wide SNP genotypes for about 60% of the roughly 700 donors were used in a later genetic analysis, which treated that subset as a discovery cohort. Every discovery cohort repertoire had been produced on one sequencing platform. HLA typing covered class I and class II loci at four-digit resolution. The number of typed donors differed by locus: roughly 620-640 for A, B, C, DRB1 and DQB1; some 500 for DQA1; roughly 600 for DPA1; and 400 to 480 for DPB1. About 5 DR-DQ haplotypes were handled as single units for association and clustering, since linkage in the cohort was strong. On average, roughly 240,000 unique TCR beta nucleotide sequences were sequenced per donor among fewer than 500 genotyped donors of the cohort, with roughly 18% of those sequences being non-productive.

The cohort comprised some 680 healthy bone marrow donors. Cohort members were all nominally healthy when sampled, although unrecorded immune exposures were likely present. The donor was CMV seronegative and belonged to the group of 350 or so seronegative cohort members. A peripheral blood sample was provided by each donor, and peripheral blood mononuclear cells were used for TCR beta sequencing. The Qiagen DNeasy Blood Extraction Kit was used to extract genomic DNA from the blood cell samples. Regarding this clone: What this receptor recognizes is not known. No qualities accompany the bases; no much larger clone lies one base away.

Library preparation was by the immunoSEQ multiplex PCR assay. For the multiplex PCR, a mixture combining 60 forward primers for TCR Vbeta segments and 13 reverse primers for TCR Jbeta segments was used. The CDR3 region of rearranged TCR beta genes was amplified from genomic DNA by a multiplex PCR assay. Amplified TCR beta libraries were sequenced as 87-base-pair reads on the Illumina HiSeq System. The paper's processing steps were these. In a later analysis, some 80 million unique TCR beta chains were counted across the roughly 700 repertoires, and approximately 11 million of these chains were shared by at least two donors. A nearest-neighbor algorithm error-corrected the raw reads and collapsed the reads into unique sequences, merging closely related sequences to remove PCR and sequencing errors. To assign V, D and J gene segments, CDR3 sequences were aligned to IMGT reference sequences. For a sequence to be retained, a match of at least six nucleotides to both a V gene segment and a J gene segment was required. Rearrangements were called productive when the CDR3 lacked stop codons and stayed in frame with V and J; all others were non-productive. Following IMGT convention, CDR3 was defined as the stretch from the second conserved V-encoded cysteine to the conserved J-encoded phenylalanine. In an earlier analysis of roughly 610 of the donors, sequences lacking an unambiguous match to a single V gene segment were excluded. An earlier analysis of 587 of the donors classified V segments as functional when productive rearrangements were above 56.7% and as segregating when the standard deviation between donors was above 5%. A statistical classification framework was built for diagnosing cytomegalovirus status from the catalog of TCR beta chain sequences. In a later analysis, V and J genes were assigned by comparing TCR nucleotide sequences against IMGT/GENE-DB human TR gene sequences. The TCRdist pipeline was used in a later analysis to assign CDR3 sequences and most-parsimonious VDJ recombination scenarios. In a later analysis, every TCR beta chain was defined by the combination of its CDR3 amino acid sequence and its V-gene family, and reads without a unique V-gene family were dropped. In a later analysis, some 600 highly shared, low-generation-probability nucleotide sequences were removed to address suspected cross-contamination and a sequencing artifact. For each public chain, a later analysis derived a clonal expansion index from normalized ranks of inferred template counts within each repertoire. In a later analysis, generation probabilities were computed with a VDJ recombination model fitted to out-of-frame rearrangements, and the resulting probabilities were checked against IGoR. A later analysis scored TCR-TCR, TCR-HLA and TCR-CMV co-occurrence with hypergeometric tests, applying a repertoire-size bias correction to TCR pairs. In a later analysis, false discovery rates were estimated by permuting HLA or CMV assignments 20 times. In a later analysis, co-occurring TCRs were grouped using DBSCAN, with TCRdist sequence similarity added in when clustering inside HLA-allele-positive subsets. Co-occurrence clustering excluded repertoires with fewer than 30,000 or more than 120,000 public chains, plus five with anomalous nucleotide sharing. In its TCRdb copy, this immuneACCESS table keeps in-frame sequences only and misses some clones. Where compared with another copy, unresolved V genes explain less than half of these, and the others have no known cause. That table gives V, J and clone size, and the DNA gave D and trimming. Here the sample has over 150,000 clones; over 75% occur a single time. The top ten clones comprise 0.2% to 0.3% of the sample.

General findings and caveats noted by the study authors: In a later genetic analysis, fewer N-insertions in productive TCRs were reported among donors in an Asian-associated ancestry cluster than the roughly 700-donor mean. For the cohort, immune exposure information was limited to CMV serostatus. A later genetic analysis associated a missense DCLRE1C variant with V-gene and J-gene trimming of TCR beta chains, and an independent cohort replicated the association. When HLA alleles, especially DR and DQ, strongly co-occurred, attributing TCR associations to individual alleles was difficult. Linkage disequilibrium might explain the correlated functional status among segregating V segments, but an unknown experimental factor could not be ruled out. According to the authors, the approach could potentially be generalized to other disease states and immunological phenotypes. A further reported finding was that TCR beta sequences accurately predicted the HLA-A and HLA-B alleles for most subjects in the first cohort. The classifier was reported to diagnose cytomegalovirus status with high specificity and sensitivity in both the original and validation cohorts. In a later analysis, TCR association rates were found to vary across HLA loci, with the most associated TCRs seen for DRB1 alleles and the fewest for HLA-C alleles. Specific HLA alleles were associated with 16,951 TCR beta sequences at a false discovery rate of 0.05 in a later analysis. According to a later analysis, most CMV-associated TCR beta chains appeared to be HLA-restricted, and the HLA associations seemed to be driven largely by CMV exposure. A group of highly shared sequence variants was considered likely to be a technical artifact of the sequencing pipeline. Across donors, most TCR sequences were observed very rarely, whereas some public TCRs were present in many individuals. In the study, some 160 TCR beta chains were listed as associated with cytomegalovirus. The presence/absence analyses assumed that sequencing depth was roughly uniform across donors, and that assumption may not be true. Because counts were too low, more than 15 rarely observed V segments, including chromosome 9 orphons, were excluded from the earlier analysis of around 640 of the donors. Compared with equally common non-associated chains, HLA-associated TCR beta chains in a later analysis were more clonally expanded and had lower generation probabilities. Three of the identified cytomegalovirus-associated TCR beta chains were confirmed in vitro to be specific for cytomegalovirus antigens. Because HLA typing was missing for some donors at each locus, association tests included only the typed subset. Some IMGT-functional V segments, including TRBV6-2 and TRBV6-3, could not be told apart with the 87-base-pair reads, so those segments were excluded. In this cohort, only TCR beta chains were sequenced, and detectable features were limited by the absence of alpha or paired-chain data. Broadly in line with IMGT annotations, most TCR beta V segments showed up in productive rearrangements about 87% or about 30% of the time in an earlier analysis of under 700 of the donors. Several of the top co-occurrence clusters appeared to be linked to parvovirus B19, influenza, CMV and Epstein-Barr virus, according to a later analysis.

Counted from cysteine to phenylalanine, this CDR3 has 15 amino acids. Solely the CDR3 DNA is kept, with 45 bases framed from the first base. The V and J ends are trimmed by 2 bases and 2 bases, leaving 12 bases between them. CDR1 SGHNT and CDR2 YYREEE are derived from the germline V gene (reference sequence). This clonotype originated in a girl in the first two years of life in good health and CMV-seronegative. Recombination joined TRBV5-4 with TRBJ2-3, with a tentative D gene TRBD2 over 5 matching bases. Specimen: PBMCs. CDR3 loop: CASSLRLANTDTQYF. The DNA reads TGTGCCAGCAGCTTACGTCTAGCAAACACAGATACGCAGTATTTT.